This TCR beta chain was identified during a study of cytomegalovirus exposure and HLA in healthy donors. Study-level results: Previous analysis showed most TCR beta V segments were productive about 90% or about 30% of the time.

Note on this clone: Its matching antigen is unknown.

PCR employed 60 Vbeta and 13 Jbeta primers. Clones were sequenced by immunoSEQ multiplex PCR, and TCRdb holds only the in-frame ones, with some missing. This table has about 180,000 clones, 60% to 85% appearing once. The sample was PBMCs. The TCR originated in a man between 18 and 29 years old in good health and CMV-seronegative.

The CDR3 region is CASSLGTGISPLHF. Written as DNA, the CDR3 is TGTGCCAGCAGCTTAGGGACAGGGATCTCACCCCTCCACTTT. J is TRBJ1-6 and V is TRBV13, with TRBD1 identical over 7 bases. The CDR3 is 14 amino acids. CDR1 is PRHDT, CDR2 FYEKMQ, per germline (reference sequence). V lost 0 bases to trimming and J lost 10 bases; unmatched junction nucleotides: 3.